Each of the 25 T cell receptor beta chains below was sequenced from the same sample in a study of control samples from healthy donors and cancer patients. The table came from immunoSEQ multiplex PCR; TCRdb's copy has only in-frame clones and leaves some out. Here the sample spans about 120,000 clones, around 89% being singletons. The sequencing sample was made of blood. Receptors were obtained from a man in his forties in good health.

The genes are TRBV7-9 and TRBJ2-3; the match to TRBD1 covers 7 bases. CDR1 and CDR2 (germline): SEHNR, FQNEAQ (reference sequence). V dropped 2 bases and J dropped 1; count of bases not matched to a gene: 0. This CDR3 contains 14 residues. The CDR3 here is CASSLQGGTDTQYF. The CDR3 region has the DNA TGTGCCAGCAGCTTACAGGGGGGCACAGATACGCAGTATTTT. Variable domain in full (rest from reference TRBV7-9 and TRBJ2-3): DTGVSQNPRHKITKRGQNVTFRCDPISEHNRLYWYRQTLGQGPEFLTYFQNEAQLEKSRLLSDRFSAERPKGSFSTLEIQRTEQGDSAMYLCASSLQGGTDTQYFGPGTRLTVL.

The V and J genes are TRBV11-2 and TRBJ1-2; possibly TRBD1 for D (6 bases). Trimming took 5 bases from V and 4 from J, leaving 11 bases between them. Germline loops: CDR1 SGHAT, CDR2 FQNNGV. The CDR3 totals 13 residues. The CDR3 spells CASSLGQIYGYTF. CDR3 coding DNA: TGTGCCAGCAGCCTCGGACAGATCTATGGCTACACCTTC.

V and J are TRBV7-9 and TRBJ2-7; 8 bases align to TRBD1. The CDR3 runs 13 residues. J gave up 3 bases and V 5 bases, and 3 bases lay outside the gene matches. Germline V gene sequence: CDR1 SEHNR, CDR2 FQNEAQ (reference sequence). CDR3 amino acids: CASSPGQVYEQYF. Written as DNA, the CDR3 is TGTGCCAGCAGCCCGGGACAGGTCTACGAGCAGTACTTC. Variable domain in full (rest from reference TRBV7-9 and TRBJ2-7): DTGVSQNPRHKITKRGQNVTFRCDPISEHNRLYWYRQTLGQGPEFLTYFQNEAQLEKSRLLSDRFSAERPKGSFSTLEIQRTEQGDSAMYLCASSPGQVYEQYFGPGTRLTVT.

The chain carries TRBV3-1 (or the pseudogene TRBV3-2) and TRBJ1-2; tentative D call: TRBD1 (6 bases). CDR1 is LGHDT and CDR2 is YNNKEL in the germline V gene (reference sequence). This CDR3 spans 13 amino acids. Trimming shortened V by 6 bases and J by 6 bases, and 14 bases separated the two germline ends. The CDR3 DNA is TGTGCCAGCAGTCAAACAGGGTATAATGGCTACACCTTC. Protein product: CASSQTGYNGYTF.

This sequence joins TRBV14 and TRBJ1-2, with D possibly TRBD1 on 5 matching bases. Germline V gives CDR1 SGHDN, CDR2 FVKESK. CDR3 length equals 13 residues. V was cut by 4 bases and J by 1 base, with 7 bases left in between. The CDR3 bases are TGTGCCAGCAGCCGGGACTTTAACTATGGCTACACCTTC. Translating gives CASSRDFNYGYTF.

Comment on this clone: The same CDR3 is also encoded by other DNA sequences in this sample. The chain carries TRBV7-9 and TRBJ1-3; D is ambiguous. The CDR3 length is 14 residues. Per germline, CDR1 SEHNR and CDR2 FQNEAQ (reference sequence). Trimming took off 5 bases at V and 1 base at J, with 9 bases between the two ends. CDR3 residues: CASSPPVSGNTIYF. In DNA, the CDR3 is TGTGCCAGCAGCCCCCCCGTATCTGGAAACACCATATATTTT.

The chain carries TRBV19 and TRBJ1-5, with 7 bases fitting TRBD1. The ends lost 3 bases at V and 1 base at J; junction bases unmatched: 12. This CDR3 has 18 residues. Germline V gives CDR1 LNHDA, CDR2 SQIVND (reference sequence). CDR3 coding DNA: TGTGCCAGTAGTATCCCCTCGACAGGGATCGGAAGCAATCAGCCCCAGCATTTT. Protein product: CASSIPSTGIGSNQPQHF.

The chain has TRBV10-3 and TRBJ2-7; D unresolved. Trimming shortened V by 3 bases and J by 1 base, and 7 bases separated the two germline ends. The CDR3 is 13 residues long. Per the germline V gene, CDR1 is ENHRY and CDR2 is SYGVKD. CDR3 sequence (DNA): TGTGCCATCAGTGACTTGAGTTCCTACGAGCAGTACTTC. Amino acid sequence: CAISDLSSYEQYF.

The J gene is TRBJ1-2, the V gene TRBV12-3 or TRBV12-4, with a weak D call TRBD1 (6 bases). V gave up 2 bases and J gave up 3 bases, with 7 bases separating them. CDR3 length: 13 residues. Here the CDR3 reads CASSLQGYYGYTF. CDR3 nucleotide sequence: TGTGCCAGCAGTTTACAGGGGTACTATGGCTACACCTTC.

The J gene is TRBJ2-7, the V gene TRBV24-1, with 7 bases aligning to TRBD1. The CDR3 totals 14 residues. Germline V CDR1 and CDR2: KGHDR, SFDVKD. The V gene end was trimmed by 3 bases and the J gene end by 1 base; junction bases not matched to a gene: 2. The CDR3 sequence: CATSDRTGSYEQYF. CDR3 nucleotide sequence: TGTGCCACCAGTGATCGGACAGGTTCCTACGAGCAGTACTTC.

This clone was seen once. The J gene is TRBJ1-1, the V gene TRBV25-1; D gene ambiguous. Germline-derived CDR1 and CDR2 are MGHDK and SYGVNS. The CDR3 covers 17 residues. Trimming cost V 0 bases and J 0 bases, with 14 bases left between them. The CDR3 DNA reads TGTGCCAGCAGTGAATATAAGGCAGCAGGTATGAACACTGAAGCTTTCTTT. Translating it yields CASSEYKAAGMNTEAFF. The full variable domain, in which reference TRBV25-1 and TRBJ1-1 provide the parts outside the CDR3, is EADIYQTPRYLVIGTGKKITLECSQTMGHDKMYWYQQDPGMELHLIHYSYGVNSTEKGDLSSESTVSRIRTEHFPLTLESARPSHTSQYLCASSEYKAAGMNTEAFFGQGTRLTVV.

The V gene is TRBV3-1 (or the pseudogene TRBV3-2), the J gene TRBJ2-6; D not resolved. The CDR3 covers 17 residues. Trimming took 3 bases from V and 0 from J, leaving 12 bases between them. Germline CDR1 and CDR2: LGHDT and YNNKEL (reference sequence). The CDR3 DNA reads TGTGCCAGCAGCCAGTCCGGATTAAGCTCTGGGGCCAACGTCCTGACTTTC. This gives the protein CASSQSGLSSGANVLTF.

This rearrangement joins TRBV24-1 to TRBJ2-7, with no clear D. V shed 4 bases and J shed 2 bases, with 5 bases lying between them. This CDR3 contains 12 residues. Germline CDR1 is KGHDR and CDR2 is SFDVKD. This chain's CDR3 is CATSDLTYEQYF. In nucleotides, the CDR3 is TGTGCCACCAGTGACCTCACCTACGAGCAGTACTTC.

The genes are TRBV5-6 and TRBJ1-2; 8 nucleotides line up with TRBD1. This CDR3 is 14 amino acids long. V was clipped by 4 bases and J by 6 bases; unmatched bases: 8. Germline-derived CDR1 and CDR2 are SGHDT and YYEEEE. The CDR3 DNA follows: TGTGCCAGCAGCCAAGGGGGGACAGGCGATGGCTACACCTTC. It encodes CASSQGGTGDGYTF.

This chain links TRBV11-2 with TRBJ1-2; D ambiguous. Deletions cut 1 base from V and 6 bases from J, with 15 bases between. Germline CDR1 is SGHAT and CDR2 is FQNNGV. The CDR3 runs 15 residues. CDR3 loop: CASSLASGSEDGYTF. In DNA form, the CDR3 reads TGTGCCAGCAGCTTAGCGTCAGGTTCAGAGGATGGCTACACCTTC.

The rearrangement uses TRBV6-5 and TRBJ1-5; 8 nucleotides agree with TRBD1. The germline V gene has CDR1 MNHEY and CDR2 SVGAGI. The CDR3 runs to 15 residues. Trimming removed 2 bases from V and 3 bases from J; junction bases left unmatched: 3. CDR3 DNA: TGTGCCAGCAGTTACCCAGGGGGCAACAATCAGCCCCAGCATTTT. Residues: CASSYPGGNNQPQHF.

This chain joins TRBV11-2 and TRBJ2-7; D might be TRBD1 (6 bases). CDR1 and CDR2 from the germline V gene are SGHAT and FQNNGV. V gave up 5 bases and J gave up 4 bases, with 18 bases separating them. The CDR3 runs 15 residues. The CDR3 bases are TGTGCCAGCAGCCTCAAAATTACAGGGCCTTACGAGCAGTACTTC. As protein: CASSLKITGPYEQYF.

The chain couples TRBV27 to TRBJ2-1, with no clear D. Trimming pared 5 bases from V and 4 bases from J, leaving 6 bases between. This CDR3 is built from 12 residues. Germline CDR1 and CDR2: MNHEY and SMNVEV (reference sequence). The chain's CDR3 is CASSPRYNEQFF. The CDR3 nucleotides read TGTGCCAGCAGTCCCAGGTACAATGAGCAGTTCTTC.

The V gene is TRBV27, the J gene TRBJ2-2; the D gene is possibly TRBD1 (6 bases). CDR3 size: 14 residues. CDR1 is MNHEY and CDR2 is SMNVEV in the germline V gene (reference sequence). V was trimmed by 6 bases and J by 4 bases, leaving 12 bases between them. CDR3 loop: CASSVRGGTGELFF. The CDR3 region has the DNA TGTGCCAGCAGCGTCAGGGGTGGCACCGGGGAGCTGTTTTTT.

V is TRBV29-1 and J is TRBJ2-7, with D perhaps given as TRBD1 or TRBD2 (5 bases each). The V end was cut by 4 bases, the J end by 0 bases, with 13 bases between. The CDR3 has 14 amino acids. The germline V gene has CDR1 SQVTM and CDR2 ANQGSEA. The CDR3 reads CSVASRDGSYEQYF. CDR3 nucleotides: TGCAGCGTTGCTTCCCGGGACGGCTCCTACGAGCAGTACTTC.

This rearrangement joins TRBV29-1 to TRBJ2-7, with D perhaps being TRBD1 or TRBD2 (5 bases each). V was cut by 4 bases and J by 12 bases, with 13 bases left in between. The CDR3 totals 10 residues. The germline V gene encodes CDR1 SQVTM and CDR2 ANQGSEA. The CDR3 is CSVGDQHLYF. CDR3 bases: TGCAGCGTTGGGGACCAGCACCTGTACTTC.

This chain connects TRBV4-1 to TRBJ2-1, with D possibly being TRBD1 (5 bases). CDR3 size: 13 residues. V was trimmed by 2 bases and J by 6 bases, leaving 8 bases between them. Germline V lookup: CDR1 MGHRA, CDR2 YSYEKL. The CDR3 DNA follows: TGCGCCAGCAGCCAATTACAGGTCAATGAGCAGTTCTTC. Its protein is CASSQLQVNEQFF.

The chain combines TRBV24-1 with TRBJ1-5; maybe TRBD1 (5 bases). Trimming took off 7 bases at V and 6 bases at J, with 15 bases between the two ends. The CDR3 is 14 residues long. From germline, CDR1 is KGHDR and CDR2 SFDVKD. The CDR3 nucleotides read TGTGCCACCAGCGGGACGGGCCGTGGTCAGCCCCAGCATTTT. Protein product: CATSGTGRGQPQHF.

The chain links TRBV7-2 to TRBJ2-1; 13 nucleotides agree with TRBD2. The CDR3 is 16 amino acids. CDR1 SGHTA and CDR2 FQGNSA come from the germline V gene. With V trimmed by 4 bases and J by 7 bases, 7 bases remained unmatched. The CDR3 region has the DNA TGTGCCAGCAGCTCAAGGGGACTAGCGGGGTCAAATGAGCAGTTCTTC. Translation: CASSSRGLAGSNEQFF.

The CDR3 DNA reads as TGTGCCAGCAGCGTAGTGGGGTTCGGGTCACCCCTCCACTTT. Translated, it gives CASSVVGFGSPLHF. The chain recombines TRBV9 with TRBJ1-6; D unclear. In germline, CDR1 is SGDLS, CDR2 YYNGEE. Trimming pared 0 bases from V and 10 bases from J, leaving 11 bases between. This CDR3 spans 14 amino acids.